The clone carrying this T cell receptor (beta chain) appeared many times. The target antigen is unknown. Those patients with uncontrolled infection, other autoimmune disease, pregnancy or lactation were excluded. More than 9.5 ml fresh peripheral blood yielded the PBMCs. The CDR3 regions of TCR beta were amplified from RNA transcripts. First-round RT-PCR with HTBI primers amplified the TCR CDR3 region. TCRdb re-derived calls from the multiplex PCR reads in MiXCR, one entry per CDR3 protein. The table has 340,000 or so distinct CDR3 sequences, around a fifth seen once. These data are taken from a study of T cells in Graves' hyperthyroidism and ophthalmopathy. J was trimmed by 8 bases and V by 3 bases; bases with no gene match: 5. The CDR3 spans 14 residues. Looked up from germline, CDR1 is DFQATT and CDR2 is SNEGSKA (reference sequence). Findings of the study overall: Expanded thyroid clonotypes (above 0.001) were mostly also found in blood. Model-based prediction identified ophthalmopathy a median roughly 6.1 months prior to its onset.

This receptor was obtained from a woman aged 50 to 60 with Graves' hyperthyroidism. This chain uses TRBV20-1 with TRBJ2-1; the match to TRBD2 covers 12 bases. Sequencing was performed on blood. CDR3 sequence reads: CSASRPSGRDEQFF. CDR3 DNA: TGCAGTGCTAGTCGGCCTAGCGGGAGGGATGAGCAGTTCTTC.